This TCR beta chain was recovered during a study of blood T cell repertoires in COVID-19. The length of the CDR3 is 13 residues. J lost 5 bases, V lost 6 bases, and 3 bases had no gene match. The method was immunoSEQ multiplex PCR; TCRdb's version includes in-frame clones alone and lacks a portion of them. The table records some 170,000 clones, 65% to 90% of them present only once. This sequence originates from a man aged 45-65 years who had recovered from COVID-19. The chain uses TRBV12-3 or TRBV12-4 and TRBJ2-7; 11 positions agree with TRBD2. The sample taken for sequencing was PBMCs or T cells enriched from blood (not recorded which). CDR3: CASRRLAGHEQYF. For the CDR3, the DNA is TGTGCCAGCAGACGACTAGCGGGGCACGAGCAGTACTTC.